The 20 T cell receptor beta chains presented below share a single source sample, sequenced in a study of long-term antiretroviral therapy in people with HIV. The immunoSEQ assay was v3.0, run at survey level. Data came from immunoSEQ multiplex PCR; TCRdb stores just in-frame clones and leaves some out. Of roughly 29,000 clones in the sample, 70% to 90% were seen once. Specimen: unsorted PBMCs, collected 3 years after starting antiretroviral therapy. All receptors come from a man between 35 and 55 years old with HIV.

This chain links TRBV4-1 with TRBJ2-4; D gene uncertain. Trimming stripped 2 bases from V and 6 bases from J, with 14 bases between. The CDR3 sequence is 15 residues long. CDR1 and CDR2 from the germline V gene are MGHRA and YSYEKL. CDR3: CASSQRDQTPNIQYF. The DNA of the CDR3 is TGCGCCAGCAGCCAACGAGACCAAACGCCAAACATTCAGTACTTC.

The chain combines TRBV11-2 with TRBJ1-1; D remains ambiguous. CDR1 is SGHAT and CDR2 is FQNNGV in the germline V gene. There are 19 residues in the CDR3. V was trimmed by 0 bases and J by 3 bases, leaving 23 bases between them. The DNA of the CDR3 is TGTGCCAGCAGCTTAGAGGGCGGCGGATTGCTCGAATGGTACACTGAAGCTTTCTTT. This sequence encodes CASSLEGGGLLEWYTEAFF.

The chain joins TRBV5-1 to TRBJ1-1; D gene unclear. V was clipped by 0 bases and J by 2 bases, with 11 bases between them. The germline CDR1 and CDR2 sequences are SGHRS and YFSETQ. This CDR3 is built from 15 residues. The CDR3 nucleotides are TGCGCCAGCAGCTTGGGTCTAGGAGGAAACACTGAAGCTTTCTTT. It translates to CASSLGLGGNTEAFF.

CDR3 DNA: TGCAGCGTACCACTTCGACAGGGGGCGTCAGATACGCAGTATTTT. Amino acids: CSVPLRQGASDTQYF. This chain links TRBV29-1 with TRBJ2-3; TRBD1 matches 10 bases. The CDR3 loop spans 15 amino acids. V shed 6 bases, J shed 4 bases, and the junction held 10 bases outside the gene matches. The germline gives CDR1 SQVTM, CDR2 ANQGSEA.

CDR3 nucleotide sequence: TGTGCCAGCAGTTTACTCAGTGGCGACACCGGGGAGCTGTTTTTT. Translated: CASSLLSGDTGELFF. V gene TRBV27 combines with J gene TRBJ2-2; D is unresolved. V dropped 2 bases and J dropped 3 bases, with 10 bases sitting between them. Per the germline V gene, CDR1 is MNHEY and CDR2 is SMNVEV (reference sequence). This CDR3 spans 15 amino acids.

The rearrangement joins TRBV11-3 to TRBJ2-2; tentatively, D is TRBD1 (6 bases). The CDR3 totals 14 residues. Germline-derived CDR1 and CDR2 are SGHNT and YENEEA. V was shortened by 6 bases and J by 6 bases, with 14 bases between the two germline ends. CDR3 sequence: CASRDRLRAGELFF. For the CDR3, the DNA is TGTGCCAGCAGAGACAGGCTGCGCGCCGGGGAGCTGTTTTTT.

This sequence joins TRBV11-2 and TRBJ2-1, with TRBD1 matching over 8 bases. The V gene end was trimmed by 4 bases and the J gene end by 0 bases; junction bases not matched to a gene: 8. The CDR3 loop spans 17 amino acids. Germline values: CDR1 SGHAT, CDR2 FQNNGV. The DNA for the CDR3 is TGTGCCAGCAGCTCCCGACAGGGGATATTCTCCTACAATGAGCAGTTCTTC. The encoded protein is CASSSRQGIFSYNEQFF.

This clone appeared once. This sequence joins TRBV4-1 and TRBJ1-5, with D maybe TRBD1 (5 bases). The V and J ends lost 6 bases and 4 bases respectively, with 19 bases between them. Germline V gene data show CDR1 as MGHRA and CDR2 as YSYEKL. The CDR3 loop spans 16 amino acids. DNA for the CDR3: TGCGCCAGCAGTCCCGACCGGGGGAATTGGAATCAGCCCCAGCATTTT. Translating it yields CASSPDRGNWNQPQHF.

The chain carries TRBV9 and TRBJ2-3, with a tentative D call TRBD2 (6 bases). The CDR3 is made up of 14 amino acids. The germline V gene encodes CDR1 SGDLS and CDR2 YYNGEE. V lost 3 bases and J lost 6, with 14 bases in between. CDR3 in DNA: TGTGCCAGCAGCGCCCCTGGCGGGACGGATACGCAGTATTTT. It encodes CASSAPGGTDTQYF.

The chain recombines TRBV6-1 with TRBJ2-5, with 9 nucleotides matching TRBD1. V shed 8 bases, J shed 5 bases, and the junction held 6 bases outside the gene matches. Germline CDR1 is MNHNS and CDR2 is SASEGT. CDR3 length: 13 amino acids. CDR3 in amino acids: CASRDRATETQYF. CDR3 DNA: TGTGCCAGCCGGGACAGGGCGACCGAGACCCAGTACTTC.

This clone was observed a few times. V usage is TRBV2 and J usage is TRBJ1-1, with a possible D match to TRBD1 (6 bases). V was trimmed by 6 bases and J by 1 base, leaving 12 bases between them. The germline V gene encodes CDR1 SNHLY and CDR2 FYNNEI. This CDR3 is 14 amino acids long. The CDR3 nucleotides are TGTGCCAGCAGACTACAGGGCGGGAACACTGAAGCTTTCTTT. Translation gives CASRLQGGNTEAFF.

V is TRBV5-1 and J is TRBJ2-2, with D unresolved. Germline lookup yields CDR1 SGHRS and CDR2 YFSETQ. V shed 4 bases and J shed 9 bases, with 10 bases lying between them. CDR3 length equals 12 residues. The CDR3 coding sequence is TGCGCCAGCAGCCGAGATGGCCGGGAGCTGTTTTTT. As protein: CASSRDGRELFF.

The gene calls are TRBV5-1 and TRBJ2-3; 7 bases are shared with TRBD1. The V segment lost 4 bases and the J segment 9 bases; nucleotides outside the gene matches: 8. Germline V gene lookup returns CDR1 SGHRS and CDR2 YFSETQ. The CDR3 sequence is 13 residues long. The CDR3, as DNA: TGCGCCAGCAGCCAGGGACAGCGCCCAACGCAGTATTTT. It specifies CASSQGQRPTQYF.

The chain has TRBV19 and TRBJ1-5, with 9 bases lining up with TRBD1. Per germline, CDR1 LNHDA and CDR2 SQIVND (reference sequence). This CDR3 contains 15 residues. V shed 3 bases, J shed 9 bases, and the junction held 9 bases outside the gene matches. The CDR3 reads CASSMVTGGIWPQHF. The CDR3 DNA reads TGTGCCAGTAGTATGGTGACAGGGGGGATATGGCCCCAGCATTTT.

This chain uses TRBV7-9 with TRBJ1-4; the D is unclear. Germline V CDR1 and CDR2: SEHNR, FQNEAQ (reference sequence). Trimming pared 3 bases from V and 8 bases from J, leaving 10 bases between. The CDR3 is 13 residues long. CDR3 bases: TGTGCCAGCAGCTTCGGGTCTGACGAAAAACTGTTTTTT. This codes for CASSFGSDEKLFF.

This sequence joins TRBV11-3 and TRBJ2-5; D might be TRBD1 or TRBD2, each matching 5 bases. CDR1 is SGHNT, CDR2 YENEEA, per germline. V was pared by 4 bases and J by 4 bases, with 19 bases between. The CDR3 extends over 16 amino acids. The chain's CDR3 is CASSSLTSWDGETQYF. The CDR3 DNA follows: TGTGCCAGCAGCTCCCTAACTTCCTGGGACGGAGAGACCCAGTACTTC.

Concerning this clone itself: This same CDR3 is encoded by further DNA sequences in the sample. The chain links TRBV29-1 to TRBJ2-3; D ambiguous. The CDR3 covers 10 residues. Germline CDR1 reads SQVTM; CDR2 reads ANQGSEA. V lost 3 bases to trimming and J lost 3 bases, with 1 base between them. CDR3 amino acids: CSVDTDTQYF. The CDR3 region has the DNA TGCAGCGTTGATACAGATACGCAGTATTTT.

In this sample, this clone turned up a few times. The rearrangement uses TRBV30 and TRBJ1-2, with 7 bases identical to TRBD1. CDR3 length equals 13 residues. With V trimmed by 2 bases and J by 4 bases, 4 bases remained unmatched. Germline V gene data show CDR1 as GTSNPN and CDR2 as SVGIG (reference sequence). CDR3 amino acids: CAWSSGGSYGYTF. The DNA of the CDR3 is TGTGCCTGGAGTTCAGGGGGGAGCTATGGCTACACCTTC.

This clone appeared a single time. In DNA form, the CDR3 reads TGTGCCACCAGCACAGGGGCTGGAAACACCATATATTTT. As protein: CATSTGAGNTIYF. The chain couples TRBV15 to TRBJ1-3; maybe TRBD1 (6 bases). Germline CDR1 LNHNV, CDR2 YYDKDF (reference sequence). The CDR3 runs to 13 residues. V lost 4 bases and J 2 bases, leaving 6 bases between the germline ends.

This clone was seen once. This chain uses TRBV7-8 with TRBJ2-2; D is possibly TRBD1 or TRBD2 (5 bases each). Germline V CDR1 and CDR2: SGHVS, FQNEAQ. The CDR3 is 13 residues long. V lost 3 bases, J lost 7 bases, and 9 bases lay in between. The DNA of the CDR3 is TGTGCCAGCAGCTTTGTGGGGGACGGGGAGCTGTTTTTT. This sequence encodes CASSFVGDGELFF.